The 27 T cell receptor beta chains listed next were all sequenced from one sample in a study of blood T cell repertoires in COVID-19. Clones were sequenced by immunoSEQ multiplex PCR, and TCRdb holds only the in-frame ones, with some missing. Of 45,000 to 55,000 clones listed, approximately 81% were seen once; the top ten hold over 2%. Sequenced input: peripheral blood. These receptors all come from a man between 45 and 60 years old with acute or convalescent COVID-19.

V gene TRBV28 combines with J gene TRBJ2-7, with D possibly being TRBD2 (6 bases). The CDR3 is made up of 14 amino acids. Germline V gene data show CDR1 as MDHEN and CDR2 as SYDVKM. The V end lost 8 bases, the J end lost 1 base, and 15 bases lay between the germline ends. CDR3 in DNA: TGTGCCAGCGGAGGGCAGGGAACTTCCTACGAGCAGTACTTC. Its protein product is CASGGQGTSYEQYF.

The chain links TRBV7-3 to TRBJ2-1; 9 bases map to TRBD2. V shed 1 base and J 7 bases; nucleotides not matched to a gene: 8. CDR3 size: 16 residues. Per the germline V gene, CDR1 is SGHTA and CDR2 is FQGTGA. CDR3 nucleotide sequence: TGTGCCAGCAGCTTAAATCCGGGACTAGCCTTAAATGAGCAGTTCTTC. Residues: CASSLNPGLALNEQFF.

A note on this clone: The junction departs from germline at one end; a sequencing error may be responsible. The chain links TRBV3-1 (or the pseudogene TRBV3-2) to TRBJ2-2, with D possibly matching TRBD2 (6 bases). Per germline, CDR1 LGHDT and CDR2 YNNKEL (reference sequence). This CDR3 has 15 amino acids. DNA of the CDR3: TGTGCCAGCAGCCCCGCTGTGGAGAACACCGGGGGGCTGTTTTTT. As protein: CASSPAVENTGGLFF.

This chain links TRBV15 with TRBJ2-5, with TRBD2 matching 13 bases. CDR1 and CDR2 (germline): LNHNV, YYDKDF (reference sequence). V lost 2 bases, J lost 4 bases, and 10 bases stayed unmatched. The CDR3 extends over 18 amino acids. CDR3 protein: CATSRRPGTSGNIETQYF. The CDR3 coding sequence is TGTGCCACCAGCAGACGACCCGGGACTAGCGGGAATATAGAGACCCAGTACTTC.

This clone has only one observation. CDR3 nucleotide sequence: TGTGCCAGCAGTGCCGGGGGACTAGCGGGAGGGCGGGTAGATACGCAGTATTTT. The encoded protein is CASSAGGLAGGRVDTQYF. The rearrangement links TRBV6-1 to TRBJ2-3; 16 bases are shared with TRBD2. The CDR3 has 18 amino acids. CDR1 MNHNS and CDR2 SASEGT come from the germline V gene. After removal of 4 bases from V and 5 bases from J, the junction contained 9 bases not matched to a gene.

This chain links TRBV2 with TRBJ2-4; D is possibly TRBD2 (5 bases). V lost 5 bases, J lost 6 bases, and 11 bases lay in between. In germline, CDR1 is SNHLY, CDR2 FYNNEI. The CDR3 has 13 amino acids. CDR3 protein: CASSSGGGNIQYF. CDR3 coding DNA: TGTGCCAGCAGTTCTGGCGGAGGAAACATTCAGTACTTC.

The chain uses TRBV2 and TRBJ2-7; D perhaps matches TRBD2 (5 bases). CDR1 and CDR2 (germline): SNHLY, FYNNEI. The CDR3 runs 14 residues. Trimming took 7 bases from V and 3 from J, leaving 16 bases between them. The CDR3 is CASTYSVDDYEQYF. CDR3 DNA: TGTGCCAGCACTTATAGCGTGGACGACTACGAGCAGTACTTC.

The chain is built from TRBV6-5 and TRBJ2-1, with D possibly TRBD1 on 7 matching bases. The CDR3 is made up of 14 amino acids. The V end lost 5 bases, the J end lost 4 bases, and 12 bases lay between the germline ends. Germline V gene data show CDR1 as MNHEY and CDR2 as SVGAGI. As DNA, the CDR3 is TGTGCCAGCAGTCCCCAGGGGGGTTACAATGAGCAGTTCTTC. This encodes CASSPQGGYNEQFF.

The V call is TRBV6-1, the J call TRBJ2-1; 9 bases match TRBD1. Unmatched junction bases numbered 5, after V lost 3 bases and J lost 5 bases. The CDR3 totals 15 residues. Germline values: CDR1 MNHNS, CDR2 SASEGT. As DNA, the CDR3 is TGTGCCAGCAGTGACGGACAGGGGACGAACAATGAGCAGTTCTTC. This codes for CASSDGQGTNNEQFF.

The gene calls are TRBV4-1 and TRBJ1-5; D is undetermined. The germline V gene has CDR1 MGHRA and CDR2 YSYEKL. V lost 4 bases and J 7 bases, leaving 17 bases between the germline ends. The CDR3 extends over 15 amino acids. The CDR3 is CASSPAPGLPQPQHF. CDR3 coding DNA: TGCGCCAGCAGCCCAGCCCCGGGTCTTCCCCAGCCCCAGCATTTT.

J is TRBJ2-3 and V is TRBV5-1; 10 nucleotides agree with TRBD1. CDR3 length: 15 residues. J gave up 3 bases and V 3 bases, and 4 bases lay outside the gene matches. Per the germline V gene, CDR1 is SGHRS and CDR2 is YFSETQ. CDR3 amino acids: CASSSPGQGTDTQYF. As DNA, the CDR3 is TGCGCCAGCAGCTCTCCGGGACAGGGGACAGATACGCAGTATTTT.

The table lists this clone with a count of one. V is TRBV28 and J is TRBJ1-1; weak D call: TRBD1 (5 bases). Germline V gene sequence: CDR1 MDHEN, CDR2 SYDVKM. CDR3 length: 12 residues. V was clipped by 6 bases and J by 11 bases, with 16 bases between them. Here the CDR3 reads CASSPPREGAFF. The CDR3 region has the DNA TGTGCCAGCAGCCCCCCTCGGGAGGGGGCTTTCTTT.

J is TRBJ2-6 and V is TRBV5-1; tentatively, D is TRBD2 (7 bases). The CDR3 contains 18 residues. Per the germline V gene, CDR1 is SGHRS and CDR2 is YFSETQ. Trimming took off 6 bases at V and 0 bases at J, with 19 bases between the two ends. The CDR3 here is CASTRGGGGGSGANVLTF. Written as DNA, the CDR3 is TGCGCCAGCACGAGGGGAGGGGGAGGCGGCTCTGGGGCCAACGTCCTGACTTTC.

The chain uses TRBV9 and TRBJ1-2; D is ambiguous. The V gene's germline CDR1 is SGDLS and CDR2 YYNGEE. CDR3 length: 15 residues. V lost 0 bases to trimming and J lost 0 bases, with 9 bases between them. CDR3 sequence reads: CASSVGQTANYGYTF. The CDR3 region has the DNA TGTGCCAGCAGCGTAGGGCAAACCGCTAACTATGGCTACACCTTC.

The V and J genes are TRBV18 and TRBJ2-3; tentative D call: TRBD1 (6 bases). Trimming left V 4 bases short and J 0 bases short, with 14 bases between. The CDR3 is 16 residues long. Germline V lookup: CDR1 KGHSH, CDR2 LQKENI. CDR3 loop: CASSRNPQGSTDTQYF. CDR3 nucleotide sequence: TGTGCCAGCTCACGTAACCCACAGGGTAGCACAGATACGCAGTATTTT.

This chain uses TRBV11-3 with TRBJ2-1, with 7 bases lining up with TRBD1. The CDR3 length is 16 residues. Germline V gene data show CDR1 as SGHNT and CDR2 as YENEEA. Losses at the gene ends were 5 bases for V and 1 base for J; bases not matched to a gene: 8. CDR3 bases: TGTGCCAGCAGCCTAAGACAGGGAAAGTCCTACAATGAGCAGTTCTTC. It codes for CASSLRQGKSYNEQFF.

J is TRBJ2-1 and V is TRBV18; 10 nucleotides align to TRBD2. V shed 6 bases and J 7 bases; nucleotides not matched to a gene: 3. This CDR3 has 13 residues. The germline V gene has CDR1 KGHSH and CDR2 LQKENI. CDR3 residues: CASSQTSGNEQFF. In DNA, the CDR3 is TGTGCCAGCTCCCAGACTAGCGGGAATGAGCAGTTCTTC.

This chain connects TRBV4-1 to TRBJ2-3, with D uncertain. V was trimmed by 0 bases and J by 6 bases, leaving 7 bases between them. The germline CDR1 and CDR2 sequences are MGHRA and YSYEKL. The CDR3 has 13 residues. The CDR3 region has the DNA TGCGCCAGCAGCCAAGAGTCGTTCGATACGCAGTATTTT. Residues: CASSQESFDTQYF.

This chain uses TRBV4-1 with TRBJ1-3; D remains ambiguous. This CDR3 spans 13 amino acids. Germline assignment: CDR1 MGHRA and CDR2 YSYEKL. V dropped 3 bases and J dropped 1 base, with 4 bases sitting between them. The CDR3 reads CASSQASGNTIYF. CDR3 DNA sequence: TGCGCCAGCAGCCAGGCTTCTGGAAACACCATATATTTT.

The rearrangement joins TRBV29-1 to TRBJ1-1; D is undetermined. The CDR3 is 13 amino acids. Germline CDR1 reads SQVTM; CDR2 reads ANQGSEA. The V gene lost 3 bases and the J gene lost 1 base, with 9 bases spanning the gap. DNA for the CDR3: TGCAGCGTTGACCCGGGGAAGAACACTGAAGCTTTCTTT. As protein: CSVDPGKNTEAFF.

The rearrangement uses TRBV27 and TRBJ1-2; D is undetermined. The CDR3 has 15 residues. Germline V gene data show CDR1 as MNHEY and CDR2 as SMNVEV (reference sequence). V was shortened by 6 bases and J by 4 bases, with 18 bases between the two germline ends. CDR3 protein: CASSPANYLGYGYTF. Here the CDR3 DNA reads TGTGCCAGCAGCCCGGCGAACTACCTAGGCTATGGCTACACCTTC.

This chain links TRBV5-4 with TRBJ2-1; 7 nucleotides match TRBD1. Germline CDR1 SGHNT, CDR2 YYREEE (reference sequence). This CDR3 has 13 residues. V lost 3 bases, J lost 7 bases, and 4 bases stayed unmatched. The CDR3 sequence: CASSSTGLNEQFF. In DNA form, the CDR3 reads TGTGCCAGCAGCTCGACAGGGTTGAATGAGCAGTTCTTC.

The V call is TRBV6-4, the J call TRBJ2-3, with D possibly TRBD2 on 5 matching bases. The V gene lost 3 bases and the J gene lost 2 bases, with 9 bases spanning the gap. There are 14 residues in the CDR3. From germline, CDR1 is MRHNA and CDR2 SNTAGT. CDR3 sequence (DNA): TGTGCCAGCAGTGAGGGAGAGACCACAGATACGCAGTATTTT. Protein product: CASSEGETTDTQYF.

In DNA, the CDR3 is TGTGCCAGCAGTTCCCTAGCGGGAGCGAAGAACACCGGGGAGCTGTTTTTT. Amino acid sequence: CASSSLAGAKNTGELFF. The V gene is TRBV28, the J gene TRBJ2-2; 10 bases are shared with TRBD2. With 4 bases clipped from V and 1 base from J, the junction kept 6 bases outside the gene matches. The germline gives CDR1 MDHEN, CDR2 SYDVKM. The length of the CDR3 is 17 residues.

This chain's CDR3 is CASSLVGGRAGEQYF. CDR3 coding DNA: TGTGCCAGCAGCTTAGTAGGTGGGAGGGCGGGCGAGCAGTACTTC. The J gene is TRBJ2-7, the V gene TRBV7-2; 7 bases are a match to TRBD2. This CDR3 has 15 amino acids. Per germline, CDR1 SGHTA and CDR2 FQGNSA. J was trimmed by 6 bases and V by 1 base; bases with no gene match: 9. Complete variable domain (other parts from reference TRBV7-2 and TRBJ2-7): GAGVSQSPSNKVTEKGKDVELRCDPISGHTALYWYRQSLGQGLEFLIYFQGNSAPDKSGLPSDRFSAERTGGSVSTLTIQRTQQEDSAVYLCASSLVGGRAGEQYFGPGTRLTVT.

The V call is TRBV29-1, the J call TRBJ1-1; TRBD1 matches 9 bases. The CDR3 totals 12 residues. V lost 7 bases to trimming and J lost 1 base; unmatched junction nucleotides: 1. Germline V gives CDR1 SQVTM, CDR2 ANQGSEA. The CDR3 spells CSGGQGNTEAFF. CDR3 bases: TGCAGCGGGGGACAGGGGAACACTGAAGCTTTCTTT.

The CDR3 nucleotides read TGTGCCTCCGGGACAGGGGGGTTAACTAATGAAAAACTGTTTTTT. This codes for CASGTGGLTNEKLFF. The chain carries TRBV6-5 and TRBJ1-4, with 11 bases matching TRBD1. The CDR3 has 15 residues. Looked up from germline, CDR1 is MNHEY and CDR2 is SVGAGI. The trim removed 11 bases at V and 1 base at J, leaving 6 bases unmatched.